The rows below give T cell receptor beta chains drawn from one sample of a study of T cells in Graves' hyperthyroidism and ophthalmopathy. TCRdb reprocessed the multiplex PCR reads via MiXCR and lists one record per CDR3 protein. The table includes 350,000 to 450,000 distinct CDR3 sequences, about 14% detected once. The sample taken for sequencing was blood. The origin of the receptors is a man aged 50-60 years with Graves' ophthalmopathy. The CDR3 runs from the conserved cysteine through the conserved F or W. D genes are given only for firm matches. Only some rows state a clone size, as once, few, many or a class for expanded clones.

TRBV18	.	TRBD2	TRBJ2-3	CASSLWTSGSTDTQYF	TGTGCCAGCTCACTGTGGACTAGCGGGAGCACAGATACGCAGTATTTT
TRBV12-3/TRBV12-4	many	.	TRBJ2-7	CASSLTGANYEQYF	TGTGCCAGCAGTTTAACCGGGGCGAACTACGAGCAGTACTTC
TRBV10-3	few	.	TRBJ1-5	CATSVDSGSSQPQHF	TGTGCCACCAGTGTCGATTCAGGCAGTAGTCAGCCCCAGCATTTT
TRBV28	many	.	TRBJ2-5	CASRGGAWETQYF	TGTGCCAGCAGGGGAGGCGCGTGGGAGACCCAGTACTTC
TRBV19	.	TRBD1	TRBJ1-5	CAIIGDRGYVVRGNQPQHF	TGTGCCATCATAGGGGACAGGGGGTATGTCGTAAGGGGCAATCAGCCCCAGCATTTT
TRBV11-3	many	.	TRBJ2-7	CASSLDIGRRDEQYF	TGTGCCAGCAGCTTAGATATTGGCAGGCGGGACGAGCAGTACTTC
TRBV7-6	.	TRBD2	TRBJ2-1	CASSLVRGLSGTSGFSGAPHEQFF	TGTGCCAGCAGCTTAGTACGTGGGCTCTCCGGGACTAGCGGGTTCTCTGGCGCTCCCCATGAGCAGTTCTTC
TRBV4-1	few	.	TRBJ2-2	CASSQERLALGDTGELFF	TGCGCCAGCAGCCAAGAACGGCTAGCGCTCGGTGACACCGGGGAGCTGTTTTTT
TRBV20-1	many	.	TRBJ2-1	CSASQGTVVFDEQFF	TGCAGTGCTAGTCAGGGAACAGTGGTCTTCGATGAGCAGTTCTTC
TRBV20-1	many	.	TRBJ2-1	CSARPGVGYNEQFF	TGCAGTGCTAGACCGGGGGTGGGCTACAATGAGCAGTTCTTC
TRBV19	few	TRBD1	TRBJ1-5	CASSLRTGGVQPQHF	TGTGCCAGTAGTCTAAGGACAGGGGGGGTTCAGCCCCAGCATTTT
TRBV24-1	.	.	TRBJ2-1	CATSGGGGRTRNEQFF	TGTGCCACCAGTGGTGGAGGGGGAAGGACCCGGAATGAGCAGTTCTTC
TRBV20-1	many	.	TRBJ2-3	CSASDSGGTDTQYF	TGCAGTGCTAGTGACAGCGGCGGCACAGATACGCAGTATTTT
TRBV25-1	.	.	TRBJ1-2	CASSVGSYGYTF	TGTGCCAGCAGTGTGGGCAGCTATGGCTACACCTTC
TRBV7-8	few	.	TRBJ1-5	CASSHREKDQPQHF	TGTGCCAGCAGTCACCGGGAGAAGGATCAGCCCCAGCATTTT
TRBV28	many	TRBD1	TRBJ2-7	CASSFPQGAYEQYF	TGTGCCAGCAGTTTCCCTCAGGGGGCCTACGAGCAGTACTTC
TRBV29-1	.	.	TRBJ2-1	CSVVKIISYNEQFF	TGCAGCGTTGTAAAGATTATCTCCTACAATGAGCAGTTCTTC
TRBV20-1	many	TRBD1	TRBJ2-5	CSATRTGGQETQYF	TGCAGTGCTACAAGGACAGGGGGTCAAGAGACCCAGTACTTC
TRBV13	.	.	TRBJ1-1	CASSINRVVTEAFF	TGTGCCAGCAGCATAAACAGGGTTGTCACTGAAGCTTTCTTT
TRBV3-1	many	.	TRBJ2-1	CASSLLVNEQFF	TGTGCCAGCAGCCTCCTGGTTAATGAGCAGTTCTTC
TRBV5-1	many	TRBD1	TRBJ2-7	CASSRDRANEQYF	TGCGCCAGCAGCCGGGACAGGGCGAACGAGCAGTACTTC
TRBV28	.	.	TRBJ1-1	CASSLSAVTEAFF	TGTGCCAGCAGTTTATCAGCGGTCACTGAAGCTTTCTTT
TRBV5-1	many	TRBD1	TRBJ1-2	CASSRITGTAIYGYTF	TGCGCCAGCAGCCGAATTACCGGGACAGCAATCTATGGCTACACCTTC
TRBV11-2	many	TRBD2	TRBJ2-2	CASSLGAGDLYTGELFF	TGTGCCAGCAGCTTAGGCGCGGGAGATCTGTACACCGGGGAGCTGTTTTTT
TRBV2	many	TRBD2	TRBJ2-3	CARGLAGEDTQYF	TGTGCCAGGGGACTAGCGGGAGAAGATACGCAGTATTTT
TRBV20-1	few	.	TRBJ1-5	CSAYRDSNQPQHF	TGCAGTGCTTACAGGGATAGCAATCAGCCCCAGCATTTT
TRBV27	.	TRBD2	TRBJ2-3	CASSVSGRIDTQYF	TGTGCCAGCAGTGTCAGCGGGAGAATTGATACGCAGTATTTT
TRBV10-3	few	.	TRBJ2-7	CAISNREDYEQYF	TGTGCCATCAGTAACAGGGAAGACTACGAGCAGTACTTC
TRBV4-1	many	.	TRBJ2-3	CASSQDGDTTDTQYF	TGCGCCAGCAGCCAAGACGGAGACACCACAGATACGCAGTATTTT
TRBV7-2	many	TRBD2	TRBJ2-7	CASSFGLSREKYF	TGTGCCAGCAGCTTCGGCCTGTCGCGGGAGAAGTACTTC
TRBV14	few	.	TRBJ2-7	CASSQGRGVGDEQYF	TGTGCCAGCAGCCAAGGAAGAGGGGTAGGGGACGAGCAGTACTTC
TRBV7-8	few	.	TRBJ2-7	CASSLVTDGSSGQYF	TGTGCCAGCAGCTTAGTAACGGACGGCAGTTCTGGGCAGTACTTC
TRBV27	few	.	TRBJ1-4	CASTNEKLFF	TGTGCCAGCACTAATGAAAAACTGTTTTTT
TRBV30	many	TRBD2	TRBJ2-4	CAWSASGMANIQYF	TGTGCCTGGAGTGCTAGCGGGATGGCGAACATTCAGTACTTC
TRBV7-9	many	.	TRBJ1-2	CASSLGRERGYTF	TGTGCCAGCAGCTTAGGAAGGGAGAGGGGCTACACCTTC
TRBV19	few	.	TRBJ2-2	CASTWGAENTGELFF	TGTGCCAGTACCTGGGGCGCAGAGAACACCGGGGAGCTGTTTTTT
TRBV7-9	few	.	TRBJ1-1	CASSLESVHTEAFF	TGTGCCAGCAGCTTAGAATCGGTACACACTGAAGCTTTCTTT
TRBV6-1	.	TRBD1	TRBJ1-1	CASSENRGPNTEAFF	TGTGCCAGCAGTGAGAACAGGGGGCCCAACACTGAAGCTTTCTTT
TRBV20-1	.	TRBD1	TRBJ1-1	CSARDLPRDSYTEAFF	TGCAGTGCTAGAGACCTTCCCCGGGACAGTTACACTGAAGCTTTCTTT
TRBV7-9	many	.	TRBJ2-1	CASTSGRATYNEQFF	TGTGCCAGCACCTCCGGCAGGGCGACCTACAATGAGCAGTTCTTC
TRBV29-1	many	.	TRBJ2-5	CSVAEGSETQYF	TGCAGCGTTGCGGAAGGATCTGAGACCCAGTACTTC
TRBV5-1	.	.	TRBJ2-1	CASSPAGQAYNEQFF	TGCGCCAGCAGCCCAGCGGGACAGGCTTACAATGAGCAGTTCTTC
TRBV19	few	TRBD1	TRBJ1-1	CASSIGGTGGTEAFF	TGTGCCAGTAGTATAGGGGGCACAGGGGGCACTGAAGCTTTCTTT
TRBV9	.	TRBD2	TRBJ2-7	CASSGGLAGVSDEQYF	TGTGCCAGCAGCGGGGGACTAGCGGGAGTGTCCGACGAGCAGTACTTC
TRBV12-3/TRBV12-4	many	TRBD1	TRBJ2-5	CASSSRTGGQETQYF	TGTGCCAGCAGTTCCCGGACAGGAGGCCAAGAGACCCAGTACTTC
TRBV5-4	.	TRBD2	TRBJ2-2	CASSSPGLASGELFF	TGTGCCAGCAGCTCACCGGGACTAGCATCCGGGGAGCTGTTTTTT
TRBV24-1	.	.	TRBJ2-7	CANTGGNEQYF	TGTGCCAACACGGGCGGGAACGAGCAGTACTTC
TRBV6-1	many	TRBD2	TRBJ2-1	CASSHRKGLGFEQFF	TGTGCCAGCAGCCACCGAAAGGGACTAGGCTTTGAGCAGTTCTTC
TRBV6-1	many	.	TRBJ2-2	CASSALTVTGELFF	TGTGCCAGCAGTGCCTTAACAGTCACCGGGGAGCTGTTTTTT
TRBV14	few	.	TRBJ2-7	CASRIGQTYEQYF	TGTGCCAGCAGAATCGGACAGACCTACGAGCAGTACTTC